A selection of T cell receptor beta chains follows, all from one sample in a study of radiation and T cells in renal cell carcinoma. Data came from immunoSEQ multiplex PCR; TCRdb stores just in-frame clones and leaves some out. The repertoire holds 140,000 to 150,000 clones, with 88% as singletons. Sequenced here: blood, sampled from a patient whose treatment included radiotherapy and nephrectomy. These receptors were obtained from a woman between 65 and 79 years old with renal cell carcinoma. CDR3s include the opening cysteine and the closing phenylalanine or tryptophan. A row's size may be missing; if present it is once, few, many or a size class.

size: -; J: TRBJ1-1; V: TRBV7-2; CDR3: CASSLAQGLIVTEAFF
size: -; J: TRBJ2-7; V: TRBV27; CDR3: CASSSDRRGIYEQYF
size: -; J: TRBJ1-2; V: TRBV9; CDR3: CASSSTWAGIPYLYGYTF
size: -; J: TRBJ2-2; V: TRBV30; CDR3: CAWSVASGGPNTGELFF
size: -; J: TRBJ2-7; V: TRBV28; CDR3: CASSPTHYEQYF
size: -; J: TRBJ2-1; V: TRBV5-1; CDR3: CASSYGLAGGPSGEQFF
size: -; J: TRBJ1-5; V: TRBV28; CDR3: CASSSNRGLRSQHF
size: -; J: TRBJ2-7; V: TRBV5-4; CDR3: CASSGQGPSSYEQYF
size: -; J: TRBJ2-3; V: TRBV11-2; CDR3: CASSQTGQGLGTDTQYF
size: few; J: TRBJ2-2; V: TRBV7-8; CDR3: CASTGGQDDTGELFF
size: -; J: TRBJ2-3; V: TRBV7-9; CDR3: CASSLPGGGPDGTDTQYF
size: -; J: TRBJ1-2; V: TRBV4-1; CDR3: CASSQGTGYGYTF
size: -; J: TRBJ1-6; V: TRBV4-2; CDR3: CASSQRQGAIHSPLHF
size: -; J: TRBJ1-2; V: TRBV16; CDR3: CASSQDYGYTF
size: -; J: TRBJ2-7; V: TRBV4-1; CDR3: CASSHGTESYEQYF
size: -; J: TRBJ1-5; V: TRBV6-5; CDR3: CASSNRGPQPQHF
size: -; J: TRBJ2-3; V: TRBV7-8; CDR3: CASSLDGDTQYF
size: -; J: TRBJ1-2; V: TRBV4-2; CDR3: CASTGQGNYGYTF
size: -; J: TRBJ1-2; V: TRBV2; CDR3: CASSTEDALYGYTF
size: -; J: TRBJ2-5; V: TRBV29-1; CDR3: CSVAGGARETQYF
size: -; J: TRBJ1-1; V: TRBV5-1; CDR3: CASSLPGQGAEAFF
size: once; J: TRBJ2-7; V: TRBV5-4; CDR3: CASSLGTSGGKEQYF